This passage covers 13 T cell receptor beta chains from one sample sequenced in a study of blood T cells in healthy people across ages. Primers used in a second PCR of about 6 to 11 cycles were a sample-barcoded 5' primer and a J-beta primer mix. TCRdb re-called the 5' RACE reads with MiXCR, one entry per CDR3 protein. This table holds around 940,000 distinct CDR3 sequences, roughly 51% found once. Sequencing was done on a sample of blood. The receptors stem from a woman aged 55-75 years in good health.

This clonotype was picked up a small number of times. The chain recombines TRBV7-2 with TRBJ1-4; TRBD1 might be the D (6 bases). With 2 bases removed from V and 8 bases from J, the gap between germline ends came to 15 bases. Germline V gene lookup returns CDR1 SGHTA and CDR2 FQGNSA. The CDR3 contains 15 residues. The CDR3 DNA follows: TGTGCCAGCAGCTTAAGGGGGGGCCTAGTCGAAAAACTGTTTTTT. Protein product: CASSLRGGLVEKLFF.

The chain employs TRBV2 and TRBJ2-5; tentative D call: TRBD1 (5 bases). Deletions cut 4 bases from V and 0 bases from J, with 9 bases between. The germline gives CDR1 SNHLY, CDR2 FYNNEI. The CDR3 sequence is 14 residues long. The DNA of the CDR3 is TGTGCCAGCAGTGGGACACAGTACCAAGAGACCCAGTACTTC. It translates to CASSGTQYQETQYF.

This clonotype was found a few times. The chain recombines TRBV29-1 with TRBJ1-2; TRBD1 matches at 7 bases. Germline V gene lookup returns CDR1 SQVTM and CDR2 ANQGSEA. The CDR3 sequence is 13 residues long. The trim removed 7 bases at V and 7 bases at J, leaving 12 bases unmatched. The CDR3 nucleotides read TGCAGCGCAGGATCGGGACAGTCGCGTGGCTACACCTTC. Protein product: CSAGSGQSRGYTF. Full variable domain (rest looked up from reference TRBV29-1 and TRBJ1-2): SAVISQKPSRDICQRGTSLTIQCQVDSQVTMMFWYRQQPGQSLTLIATANQGSEATYESGFVIDKFPISRPNLTFSTLTVSNMSPEDSSIYLCSAGSGQSRGYTFGSGTRLTVV.

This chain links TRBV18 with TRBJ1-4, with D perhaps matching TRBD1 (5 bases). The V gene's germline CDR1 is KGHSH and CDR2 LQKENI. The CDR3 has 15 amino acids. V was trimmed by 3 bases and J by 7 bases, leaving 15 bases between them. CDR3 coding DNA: TGTGCCAGCTCACCTTCAGGGTTGGACGGTGAAAAACTGTTTTTT. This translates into CASSPSGLDGEKLFF.

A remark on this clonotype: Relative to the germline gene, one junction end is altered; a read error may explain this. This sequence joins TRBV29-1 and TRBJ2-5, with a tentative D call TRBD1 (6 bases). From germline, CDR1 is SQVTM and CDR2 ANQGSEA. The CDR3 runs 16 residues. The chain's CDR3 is CSVEWRKNRDQGTQYF. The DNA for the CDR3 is TGCAGCGTTGAATGGCGGAAGAACAGGGACCAAGGGACCCAGTACTTC.

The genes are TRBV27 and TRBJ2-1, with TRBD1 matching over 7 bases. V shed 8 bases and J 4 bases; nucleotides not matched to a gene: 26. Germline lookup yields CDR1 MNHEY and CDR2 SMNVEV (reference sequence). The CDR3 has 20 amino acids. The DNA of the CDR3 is TGTGCCAGCGTACCCGCGACAGGGAGTCGCCTAGCCAGACCTTACAATGAGCAGTTCTTC. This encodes CASVPATGSRLARPYNEQFF.

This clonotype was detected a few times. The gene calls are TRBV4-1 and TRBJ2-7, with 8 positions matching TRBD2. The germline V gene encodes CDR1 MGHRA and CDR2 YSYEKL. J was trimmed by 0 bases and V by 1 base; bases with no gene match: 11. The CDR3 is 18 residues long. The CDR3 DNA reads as TGCGCCAGCAGCCAAGGCCCGGGAGGGGTGGGCAACTCCTACGAGCAGTACTTC. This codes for CASSQGPGGVGNSYEQYF.

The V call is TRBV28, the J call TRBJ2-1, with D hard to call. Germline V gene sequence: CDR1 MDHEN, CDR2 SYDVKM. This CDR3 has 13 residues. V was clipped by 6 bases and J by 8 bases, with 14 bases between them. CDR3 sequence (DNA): TGTGCCAGCAGCGTAAGTAGTAAGGATGAGCAGTTCTTC. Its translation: CASSVSSKDEQFF.

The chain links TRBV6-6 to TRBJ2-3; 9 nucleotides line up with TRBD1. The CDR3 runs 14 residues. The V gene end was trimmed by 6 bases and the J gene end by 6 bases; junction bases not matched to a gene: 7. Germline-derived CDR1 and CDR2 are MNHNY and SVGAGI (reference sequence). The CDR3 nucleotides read TGTGCCAGCAGACTGGACAGGGGCCAGGATACGCAGTATTTT. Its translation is CASRLDRGQDTQYF.

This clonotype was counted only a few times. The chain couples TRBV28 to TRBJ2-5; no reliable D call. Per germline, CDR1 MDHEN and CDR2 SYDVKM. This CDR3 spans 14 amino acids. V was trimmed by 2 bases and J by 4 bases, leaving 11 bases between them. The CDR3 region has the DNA TGTGCCAGCAGTTTAACCCGGCGTACAGAGACCCAGTACTTC. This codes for CASSLTRRTETQYF.

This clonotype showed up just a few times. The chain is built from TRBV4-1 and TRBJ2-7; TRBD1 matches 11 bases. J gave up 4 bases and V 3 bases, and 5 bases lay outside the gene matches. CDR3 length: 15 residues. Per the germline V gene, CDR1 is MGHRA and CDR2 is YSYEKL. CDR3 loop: CASSQIGQGAYEQYF. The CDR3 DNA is TGCGCCAGCAGCCAGATTGGACAGGGGGCTTACGAGCAGTACTTC.

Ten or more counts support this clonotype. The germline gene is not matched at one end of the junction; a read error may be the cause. The chain's CDR3 is CATSGERGPVARQFF. CDR3 in DNA: TGTGCCACCAGCGGAGAGCGGGGCCCAGTGGCTCGGCAGTTCTTC. The V gene is TRBV15, the J gene TRBJ2-1, with 7 nucleotides matching TRBD2. This CDR3 contains 15 residues. From germline, CDR1 is LNHNV and CDR2 YYDKDF (reference sequence).

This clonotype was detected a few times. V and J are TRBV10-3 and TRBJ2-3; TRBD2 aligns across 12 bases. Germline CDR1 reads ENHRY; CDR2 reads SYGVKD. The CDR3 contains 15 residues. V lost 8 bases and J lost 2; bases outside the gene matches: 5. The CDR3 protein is CAISTSGRYTDTQYF. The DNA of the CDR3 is TGTGCCATCTCCACTAGCGGGAGGTACACAGATACGCAGTATTTT.